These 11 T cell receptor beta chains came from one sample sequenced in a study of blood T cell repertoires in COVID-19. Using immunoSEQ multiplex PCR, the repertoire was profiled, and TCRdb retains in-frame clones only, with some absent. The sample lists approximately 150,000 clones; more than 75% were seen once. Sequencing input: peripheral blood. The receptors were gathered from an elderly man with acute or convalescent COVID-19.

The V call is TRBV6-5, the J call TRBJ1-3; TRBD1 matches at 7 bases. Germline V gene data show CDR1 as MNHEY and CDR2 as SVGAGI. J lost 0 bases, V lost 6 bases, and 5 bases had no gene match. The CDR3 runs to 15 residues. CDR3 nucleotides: TGTGCCAGCAGCGCGACAGGGATCTCTGGAAACACCATATATTTT. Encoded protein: CASSATGISGNTIYF.

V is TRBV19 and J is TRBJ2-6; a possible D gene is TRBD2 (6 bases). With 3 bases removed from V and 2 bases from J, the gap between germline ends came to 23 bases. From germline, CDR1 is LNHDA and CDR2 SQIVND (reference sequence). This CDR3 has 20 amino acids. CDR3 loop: CASSIVSVEGSLAGANVLTF. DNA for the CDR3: TGTGCCAGTAGTATCGTAAGTGTGGAGGGTAGTTTGGCTGGGGCCAACGTCCTGACTTTC.

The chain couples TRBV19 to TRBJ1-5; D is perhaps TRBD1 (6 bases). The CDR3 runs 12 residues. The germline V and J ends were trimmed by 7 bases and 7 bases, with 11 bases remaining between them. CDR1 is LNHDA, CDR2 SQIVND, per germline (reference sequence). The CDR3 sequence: CASTPRGQPQHF. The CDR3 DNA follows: TGTGCCAGTACCCCGAGGGGGCAGCCCCAGCATTTT.

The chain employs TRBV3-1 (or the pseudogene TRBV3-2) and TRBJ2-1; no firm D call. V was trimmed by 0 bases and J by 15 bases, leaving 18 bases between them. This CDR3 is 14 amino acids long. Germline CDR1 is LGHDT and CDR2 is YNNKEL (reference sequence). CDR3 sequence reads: CASSQDGSPVGLFF. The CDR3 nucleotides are TGTGCCAGCAGCCAAGATGGTAGCCCGGTCGGTCTGTTCTTC.

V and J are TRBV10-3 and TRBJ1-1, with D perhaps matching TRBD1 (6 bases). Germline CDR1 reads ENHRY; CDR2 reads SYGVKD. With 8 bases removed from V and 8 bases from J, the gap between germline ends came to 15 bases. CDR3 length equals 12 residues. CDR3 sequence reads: CAIAAGAEEAFF. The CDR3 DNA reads TGTGCCATCGCCGCAGGGGCAGAGGAAGCTTTCTTT.

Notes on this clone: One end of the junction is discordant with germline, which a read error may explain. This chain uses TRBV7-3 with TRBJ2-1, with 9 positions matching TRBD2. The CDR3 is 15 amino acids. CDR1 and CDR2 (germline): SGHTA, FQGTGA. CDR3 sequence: CASSLTSGLYNEQFF. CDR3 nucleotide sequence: TGTGCCAGCAGCCTAACTAGCGGGTTGTACAATGAGCAGTTCTTC. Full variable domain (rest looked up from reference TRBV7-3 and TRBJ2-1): GAGVSQTPSNKVTEKGKYVELRCDPISGHTALYWYRQSLGQGPEFLIYFQGTGAADDSGLPNDRFFAVRPEGSVSTLKIQRTERGDSAVYLCASSLTSGLYNEQFFGPGTRLTVL.

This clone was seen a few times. CDR3 in DNA: TGTGCCACCAGCAGAGAACGTAACAGGGTGAATGAGCAGTTCTTC. Its translation: CATSRERNRVNEQFF. J is TRBJ2-1 and V is TRBV15; tentatively, D is TRBD1 (6 bases). V lost 0 bases, J lost 7 bases, and 13 bases lay in between. Germline V gene lookup returns CDR1 LNHNV and CDR2 YYDKDF (reference sequence). The CDR3 loop spans 15 amino acids.

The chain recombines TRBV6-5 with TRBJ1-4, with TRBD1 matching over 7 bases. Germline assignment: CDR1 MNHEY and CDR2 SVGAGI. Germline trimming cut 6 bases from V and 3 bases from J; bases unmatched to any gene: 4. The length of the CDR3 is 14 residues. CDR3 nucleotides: TGTGCCAGCAGCATACAGGGGTCTAATGAAAAACTGTTTTTT. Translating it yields CASSIQGSNEKLFF.

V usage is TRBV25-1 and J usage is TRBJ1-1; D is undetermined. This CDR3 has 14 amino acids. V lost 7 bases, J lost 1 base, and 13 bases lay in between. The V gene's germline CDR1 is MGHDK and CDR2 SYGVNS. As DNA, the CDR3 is TGTGCCAGCAAGAGAGGCCCCGAGAACACTGAAGCTTTCTTT. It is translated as CASKRGPENTEAFF.

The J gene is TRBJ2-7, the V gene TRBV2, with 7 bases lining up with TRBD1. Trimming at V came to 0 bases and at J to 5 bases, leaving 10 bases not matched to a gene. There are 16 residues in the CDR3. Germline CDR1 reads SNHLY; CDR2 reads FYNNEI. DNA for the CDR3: TGTGCCAGCAGTGAAGCGCTTTTAGGGGGCCCGGACGAGCAGTACTTC. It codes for CASSEALLGGPDEQYF.

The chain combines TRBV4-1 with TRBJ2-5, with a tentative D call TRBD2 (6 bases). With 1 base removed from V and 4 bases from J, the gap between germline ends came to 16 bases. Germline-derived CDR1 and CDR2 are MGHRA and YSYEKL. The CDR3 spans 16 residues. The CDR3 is CASSQAGGWGGETQYF. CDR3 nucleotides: TGCGCCAGCAGCCAAGCTGGGGGATGGGGAGGAGAGACCCAGTACTTC.